One and the same sample provided the 27 T cell receptor beta chains below, sequenced in a study of shared clonotypes between healthy human individuals. Some clones are missing from TCRdb's copy, which holds only in-frame ones; the method was immunoSEQ multiplex PCR. The data contain fewer than 3 million clones, under 95% of them seen just once; the ten biggest clones take up 0.37%. Material: naive CD4+ T cells from PBMCs. This sample's subset: CD45RA+ positively selected. The receptors stem from a man aged 18-30 years in good health. Some clones in this sample may be carry-over from other donors' samples.

This clone was seen once. The rearrangement joins TRBV27 to TRBJ1-5; TRBD1 is a possible D gene (5 bases). With 7 bases removed from V and 8 bases from J, the gap between germline ends came to 24 bases. The CDR3 runs to 16 residues. CDR1 is MNHEY, CDR2 SMNVEV, per germline (reference sequence). CDR3 DNA sequence: TGTGCCAGCACCCTAAAAAATGGGGGTGTGAAGGAGCCCCAGCATTTT. This translates into CASTLKNGGVKEPQHF.

CDR3 nucleotide sequence: TGTGCCAGCAGCTTAGGCCCGGGACTAGCGGGGAATGAGCAGTTCTTC. This sequence encodes CASSLGPGLAGNEQFF. V gene TRBV7-3 combines with J gene TRBJ2-1; TRBD2 aligns across 13 bases. CDR1 and CDR2 (germline): SGHTA, FQGTGA. The length of the CDR3 is 16 residues. Trimming took 2 bases from V and 7 from J; bases not matched to a gene: 5.

The chain joins TRBV28 to TRBJ2-5; tentatively, D is TRBD2 (7 bases). The tail of the sequence fits TRBJ2-7 better, so the J call may be wrong. The CDR3 spans 14 residues. Looked up from germline, CDR1 is MDHEN and CDR2 is SYDVKM. The CDR3 loop is CASSFLRGGYEQYF. CDR3 DNA: TGTGCCAGCAGTTTTCTGAGGGGGGGCTACGAGCAGTACTTC.

The chain links TRBV29-1 to TRBJ1-2; no firm D call. Trimming removed 3 bases at V and 8 bases at J, with 19 bases between. The germline CDR1 and CDR2 sequences are SQVTM and ANQGSEA. This CDR3 comprises 14 residues. In DNA form, the CDR3 reads TGCAGCGTTGATAAGCGGCAGGCGATTCACGGCTACACCTTC. It encodes CSVDKRQAIHGYTF.

This chain joins TRBV4-1 and TRBJ2-5, with 8 bases matching TRBD1. V trimming: 4 bases; J trimming: 5 bases; junction bases outside the gene matches: 9. The CDR3 is 15 amino acids. Germline lookup yields CDR1 MGHRA and CDR2 YSYEKL. As DNA, the CDR3 is TGCGCCAGCAGCCGGAAAGGACAGGGACATGAGACCCAGTACTTC. Encoded protein: CASSRKGQGHETQYF.

The chain has TRBV28 and TRBJ2-1; 9 positions match TRBD2. Per the germline V gene, CDR1 is MDHEN and CDR2 is SYDVKM. CDR3 length equals 18 residues. J was trimmed by 3 bases and V by 6 bases; bases with no gene match: 15. CDR3 bases: TGTGCCAGCAGAATAGCGGGAGACTTCCCCCGCGTCTACAATGAGCAGTTCTTC. This gives the protein CASRIAGDFPRVYNEQFF.

The DNA for the CDR3 is TGTGCCTGGGGGACAGGGACCTACGAGCAGTACTTC. Protein: CAWGTGTYEQYF. V is TRBV30 and J is TRBJ2-7; 9 positions agree with TRBD1. The junction had 1 base not matched to a gene; V was cut back by 5 bases and J by 2 bases. The CDR3 length is 12 residues. Germline CDR1 and CDR2: GTSNPN and SVGIG (reference sequence). The full variable domain, in which reference TRBV30 and TRBJ2-7 provide the parts outside the CDR3, is SQTIHQWPATLVQPVGSPLSLECTVEGTSNPNLYWYRQAAGRGLQLLFYSVGIGQISSEVPQNLSASRPQDRQFILSSKKLLLSDSGFYLCAWGTGTYEQYFGPGTRLTVT.

The rearrangement joins TRBV30 to TRBJ2-5; D unclear. Germline V gives CDR1 GTSNPN, CDR2 SVGIG (reference sequence). The CDR3 sequence is 12 residues long. V shed 2 bases and J shed 5 bases, with 9 bases lying between them. The CDR3 coding sequence is TGTGCCTGGAGTACGATTGTGGAGACCCAGTACTTC. Translating it yields CAWSTIVETQYF.

This chain joins TRBV6-1 and TRBJ2-2; D not resolved. This CDR3 is 18 amino acids long. The V end was cut by 1 base, the J end by 3 bases, with 18 bases between. CDR1 and CDR2 (germline): MNHNS, SASEGT. In DNA, the CDR3 is TGTGCCAGCAGTGAAGATGGATTTGTAGGCAGACACACCGGGGAGCTGTTTTTT. The encoded protein is CASSEDGFVGRHTGELFF.

The chain employs TRBV28 and TRBJ2-7, with D perhaps being TRBD1 or TRBD2 (5 bases each). This CDR3 has 15 residues. Per germline, CDR1 MDHEN and CDR2 SYDVKM. V shed 5 bases and J shed 1 base, with 15 bases lying between them. The CDR3 loop reads CASSQIRDHSYEQYF. The CDR3 nucleotides are TGTGCCAGCAGTCAAATCCGGGACCATTCCTACGAGCAGTACTTC.

This chain joins TRBV5-4 and TRBJ2-7, with 7 bases aligning to TRBD2. Germline V gives CDR1 SGHNT, CDR2 YYREEE (reference sequence). This CDR3 region has 14 residues. V gave up 2 bases and J gave up 5 bases; unmatched junction bases: 7. CDR3 residues: CASSFQGGGDEQYF. DNA for the CDR3: TGTGCCAGCAGCTTCCAGGGCGGGGGAGACGAGCAGTACTTC.

This chain links TRBV6-5 with TRBJ2-7; 9 positions match TRBD1. Trimming removed 6 bases from V and 0 bases from J; junction bases left unmatched: 6. This CDR3 spans 15 amino acids. Germline values: CDR1 MNHEY, CDR2 SVGAGI. CDR3 loop: CASRPDRGFSYEQYF. The CDR3 DNA reads as TGTGCCAGCAGGCCGGACAGGGGTTTCTCCTACGAGCAGTACTTC.

This clone was counted a few times. The chain is built from TRBV10-3 and TRBJ1-1; unclear D gene. Per the germline V gene, CDR1 is ENHRY and CDR2 is SYGVKD. V lost 3 bases to trimming and J lost 3 bases, with 8 bases between them. The CDR3 covers 13 residues. The CDR3, as DNA: TGTGCCATCAGTGAATACCAGGACACTGAAGCTTTCTTT. Protein product: CAISEYQDTEAFF.

V and J are TRBV15 and TRBJ2-3, with D perhaps TRBD1 (6 bases). The CDR3 totals 15 residues. Germline V gene sequence: CDR1 LNHNV, CDR2 YYDKDF (reference sequence). The V end was cut by 0 bases, the J end by 4 bases, with 11 bases between. CDR3 bases: TGTGCCACCAGCAGAGATGGGCAGGGGTCAGATACGCAGTATTTT. Its protein is CATSRDGQGSDTQYF. Complete variable domain (other parts from reference TRBV15 and TRBJ2-3): DAMVIQNPRYQVTQFGKPVTLSCSQTLNHNVMYWYQQKSSQAPKLLFHYYDKDFNNEADTPDNFQSRRPNTSFCFLDIRSPGLGDTAMYLCATSRDGQGSDTQYFGPGTRLTVL.

V and J are TRBV27 and TRBJ2-7; tentative D call: TRBD1 (6 bases). Germline CDR1 reads MNHEY; CDR2 reads SMNVEV (reference sequence). This CDR3 is built from 17 residues. V dropped 5 bases and J dropped 0 bases, with 20 bases sitting between them. CDR3 nucleotides: TGTGCCAGCAGTCCCCGGACAGCGCAACCCTTCTCCTACGAGCAGTACTTC. Translation gives CASSPRTAQPFSYEQYF.

In nucleotides, the CDR3 is TGTGCCAGCAGTTTAAATAGTCTTTCCTACAATGAGCAGTTCTTC. This codes for CASSLNSLSYNEQFF. The chain employs TRBV28 and TRBJ2-1; no clear D gene. Deletions cut 2 bases from V and 1 base from J, with 9 bases between. The CDR3 runs 15 residues. Germline V gene data show CDR1 as MDHEN and CDR2 as SYDVKM.

CDR3 amino acids: CASSFREVTEAFF. The CDR3 DNA reads TGTGCCAGCAGCTTCCGGGAGGTCACTGAAGCTTTCTTT. V gene TRBV7-2 combines with J gene TRBJ1-1; D ambiguous. V dropped 3 bases and J dropped 4 bases, with 9 bases sitting between them. Germline values: CDR1 SGHTA, CDR2 FQGNSA. The CDR3 is made up of 13 amino acids.

J is TRBJ2-2 and V is TRBV27; D remains unclear. Trimming stripped 1 base from V and 1 base from J, with 13 bases between. The CDR3 runs 17 residues. Germline CDR1 MNHEY, CDR2 SMNVEV (reference sequence). This CDR3 reads CASSLLVPGVNTGELFF. The DNA of the CDR3 is TGTGCCAGCAGTTTATTGGTCCCAGGCGTGAACACCGGGGAGCTGTTTTTT.

The chain carries TRBV7-9 and TRBJ2-2; tentative D call: TRBD1 (6 bases). Between the trimmed V and J ends, which lost 3 bases and 4 bases, there was a span of 9 bases. Per germline, CDR1 SEHNR and CDR2 FQNEAQ (reference sequence). The length of the CDR3 is 14 residues. The CDR3 bases are TGTGCCAGCAGCTTTTTAGGGGGCACCGGGGAGCTGTTTTTT. Translated: CASSFLGGTGELFF. Full variable domain (remainder filled in from reference TRBV7-9 and TRBJ2-2): DTGVSQNPRHKITKRGQNVTFRCDPISEHNRLYWYRQTLGQGPEFLTYFQNEAQLEKSRLLSDRFSAERPKGSFSTLEIQRTEQGDSAMYLCASSFLGGTGELFFGEGSRLTVL.

The chain has TRBV7-3 and TRBJ2-3; no firm D call. The germline CDR1 and CDR2 sequences are SGHTA and FQGTGA. V lost 0 bases and J lost 0, with 7 bases in between. The CDR3 has 15 amino acids. The CDR3 loop is CASSLTAVSTDTQYF. The CDR3 nucleotides are TGTGCCAGCAGCTTAACAGCTGTAAGCACAGATACGCAGTATTTT. The complete variable domain, with remaining parts taken from reference TRBV7-3 and TRBJ2-3, reads GAGVSQTPSNKVTEKGKYVELRCDPISGHTALYWYRQSLGQGPEFLIYFQGTGAADDSGLPNDRFFAVRPEGSVSTLKIQRTERGDSAVYLCASSLTAVSTDTQYFGPGTRLTVL.

The V and J genes are TRBV5-1 and TRBJ2-7; D is unresolved. Germline assignment: CDR1 SGHRS and CDR2 YFSETQ. Trimming left V 0 bases short and J 3 bases short, with 10 bases between. The CDR3 is 14 amino acids. Here the CDR3 DNA reads TGCGCCAGCAGCTTGGGGCGTCAGATCTACGAGCAGTACTTC. Translated: CASSLGRQIYEQYF. Looking up the rest from reference TRBV5-1 and TRBJ2-7 gives the full variable domain: KAGVTQTPRYLIKTRGQQVTLSCSPISGHRSVSWYQQTPGQGLQFLFEYFSETQRNKGNFPGRFSGRQFSNSRSEMNVSTLELGDSALYLCASSLGRQIYEQYFGPGTRLTVT.

This clone was counted only a few times. The CDR3 DNA reads TGCAGCGGGGCCTCAATCCGGAGCACTGAAGCTTTCTTT. This translates into CSGASIRSTEAFF. The chain has TRBV29-1 and TRBJ1-1; the D is unclear. V dropped 7 bases and J dropped 4 bases, with 16 bases sitting between them. This CDR3 comprises 13 residues. Germline lookup yields CDR1 SQVTM and CDR2 ANQGSEA.

The chain links TRBV10-1 to TRBJ2-7; D is possibly TRBD2 (6 bases). V shed 5 bases and J shed 0 bases, with 14 bases lying between them. Germline lookup yields CDR1 WNHNN and CDR2 SYGVQD (reference sequence). The CDR3 is 15 amino acids. For the CDR3, the DNA is TGCGCCAGCAGTCCCCGGGACGGGAGCTCCTACGAGCAGTACTTC. Amino acids: CASSPRDGSSYEQYF.

The V call is TRBV28, the J call TRBJ2-3, with 12 bases lining up with TRBD2. Germline V gene data show CDR1 as MDHEN and CDR2 as SYDVKM. The CDR3 spans 16 residues. V shed 7 bases, J shed 5 bases, and the junction held 10 bases outside the gene matches. The CDR3, as DNA: TGTGCCAGCAATACTAGCGGGAGGTCCCGCGGAGATACGCAGTATTTT. It yields the protein CASNTSGRSRGDTQYF.

Only one count was recorded for this clone. The rearrangement uses TRBV28 and TRBJ2-5; 8 nucleotides match TRBD2. The CDR3 sequence is 13 residues long. CDR1 is MDHEN and CDR2 is SYDVKM in the germline V gene. V lost 8 bases to trimming and J lost 5 bases; unmatched junction nucleotides: 7. The CDR3 reads CASGAGGRETQYF. In DNA form, the CDR3 reads TGTGCCAGCGGGGCGGGAGGCAGGGAGACCCAGTACTTC.

A note on this clone: Germline is not matched at one junction end, which may reflect a read error. The sample carries other DNA sequences with the same CDR3. This chain links TRBV6-1 with TRBJ1-3; D gene uncertain. The length of the CDR3 is 16 residues. Per the germline V gene, CDR1 is MNHNS and CDR2 is SASEGT. As DNA, the CDR3 is TGTGCCAGCAATGAGGAGAGGGAAAACTCTGGAAACACTATATATTTT. Its protein product is CASNEERENSGNTIYF.

The chain recombines TRBV14 with TRBJ2-3, with 7 bases fitting TRBD2. CDR3 size: 15 residues. The V gene end was trimmed by 1 base and the J gene end by 10 bases; junction bases not matched to a gene: 11. Germline CDR1 reads SGHDN; CDR2 reads FVKESK. This CDR3 reads CASSQVGGGGTAQYF. CDR3 nucleotide sequence: TGTGCCAGCAGCCAAGTCGGCGGGGGAGGGACGGCGCAGTATTTT.